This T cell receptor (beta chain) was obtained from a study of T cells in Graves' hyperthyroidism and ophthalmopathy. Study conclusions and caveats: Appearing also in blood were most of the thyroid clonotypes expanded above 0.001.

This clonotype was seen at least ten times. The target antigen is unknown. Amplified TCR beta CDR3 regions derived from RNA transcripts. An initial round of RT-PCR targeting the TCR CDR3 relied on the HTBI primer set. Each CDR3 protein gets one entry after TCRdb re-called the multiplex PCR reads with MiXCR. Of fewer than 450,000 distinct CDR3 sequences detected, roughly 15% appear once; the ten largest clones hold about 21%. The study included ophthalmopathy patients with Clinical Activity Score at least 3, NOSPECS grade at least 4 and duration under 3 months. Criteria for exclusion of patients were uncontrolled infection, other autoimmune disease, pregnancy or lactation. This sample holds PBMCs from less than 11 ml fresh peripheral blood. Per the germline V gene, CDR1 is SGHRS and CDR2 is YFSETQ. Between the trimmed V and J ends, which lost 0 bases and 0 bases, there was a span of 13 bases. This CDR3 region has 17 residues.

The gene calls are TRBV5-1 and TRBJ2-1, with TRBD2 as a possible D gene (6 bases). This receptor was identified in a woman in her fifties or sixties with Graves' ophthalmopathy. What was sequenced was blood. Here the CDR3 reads CASSLGSGPSSYNEQFF. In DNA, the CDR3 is TGCGCCAGCAGCTTGGGTAGCGGCCCTAGCTCCTACAATGAGCAGTTCTTC. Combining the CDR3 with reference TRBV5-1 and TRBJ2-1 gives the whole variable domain KAGVTQTPRYLIKTRGQQVTLSCSPISGHRSVSWYQQTPGQGLQFLFEYFSETQRNKGNFPGRFSGRQFSNSRSEMNVSTLELGDSALYLCASSLGSGPSSYNEQFFGPGTRLTVL.